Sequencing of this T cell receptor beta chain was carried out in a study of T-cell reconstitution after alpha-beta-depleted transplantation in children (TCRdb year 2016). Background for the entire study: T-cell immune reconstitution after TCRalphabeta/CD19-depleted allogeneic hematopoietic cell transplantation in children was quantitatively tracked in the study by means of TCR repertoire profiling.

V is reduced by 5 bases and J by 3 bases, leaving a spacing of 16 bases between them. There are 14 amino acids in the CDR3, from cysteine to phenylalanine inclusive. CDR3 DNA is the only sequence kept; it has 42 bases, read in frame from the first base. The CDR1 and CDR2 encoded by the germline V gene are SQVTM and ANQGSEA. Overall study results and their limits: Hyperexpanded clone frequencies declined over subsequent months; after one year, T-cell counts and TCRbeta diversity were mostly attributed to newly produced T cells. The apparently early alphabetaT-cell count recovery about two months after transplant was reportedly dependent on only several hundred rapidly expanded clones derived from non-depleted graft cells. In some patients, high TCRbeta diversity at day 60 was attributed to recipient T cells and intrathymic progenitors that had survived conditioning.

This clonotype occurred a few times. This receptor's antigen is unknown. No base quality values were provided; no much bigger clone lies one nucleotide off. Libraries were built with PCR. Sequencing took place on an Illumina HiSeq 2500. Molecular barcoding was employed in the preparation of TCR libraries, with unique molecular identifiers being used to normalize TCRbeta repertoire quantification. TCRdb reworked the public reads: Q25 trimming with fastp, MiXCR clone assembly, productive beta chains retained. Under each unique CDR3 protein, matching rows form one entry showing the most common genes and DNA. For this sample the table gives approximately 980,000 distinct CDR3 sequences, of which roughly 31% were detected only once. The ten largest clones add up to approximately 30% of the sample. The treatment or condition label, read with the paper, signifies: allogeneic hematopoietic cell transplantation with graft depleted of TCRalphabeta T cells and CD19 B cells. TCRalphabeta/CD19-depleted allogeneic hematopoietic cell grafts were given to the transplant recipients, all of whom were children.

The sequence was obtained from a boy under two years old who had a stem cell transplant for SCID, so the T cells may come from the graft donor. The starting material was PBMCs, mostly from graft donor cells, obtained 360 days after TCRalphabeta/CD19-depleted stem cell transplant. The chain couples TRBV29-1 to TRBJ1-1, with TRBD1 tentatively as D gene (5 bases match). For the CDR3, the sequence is CSVKRAGGDTEAFF. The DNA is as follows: TGCAGCGTTAAAAGGGCCGGGGGAGACACTGAAGCTTTCTTT.